In this sample, the clone carrying this T cell receptor (beta chain) turned up a few times. Antigen unknown. Germline CDR1 is SGHRS and CDR2 is YFSETQ. The CDR3 covers 15 residues. The V gene end was trimmed by 4 bases and the J gene end by 2 bases; junction bases not matched to a gene: 6. The data are from a study of siplizumab effects on memory and regulatory T cells. Whole-study results and caveats: Mappable alloreactive CD4+ clones came from Treg cells more than 60% of the time on average with siplizumab, against roughly 27% in controls. Naive T cells appeared more varied than memory cells and looked like key alloresponse contributors.

TCR templates, around 9.3 x 10^4 per sample, were assayed. Clones were sequenced by immunoSEQ multiplex PCR, and TCRdb holds only the in-frame ones, with some missing. The table lists over 50,000 clones, around four fifths of them singletons. The chain recombines TRBV5-1 with TRBJ2-7; the match to TRBD2 covers 10 bases. Material for sequencing was memory CD4+ T cells sorted from blood. The receptor was isolated from a human donor in good health. As DNA, the CDR3 is TGCGCCAGCAGCCCCGGGGGACTAGCGCCCTACGAGCAGTACTTC. Protein: CASSPGGLAPYEQYF. Looking up the rest from reference TRBV5-1 and TRBJ2-7 gives the full variable domain: KAGVTQTPRYLIKTRGQQVTLSCSPISGHRSVSWYQQTPGQGLQFLFEYFSETQRNKGNFPGRFSGRQFSNSRSEMNVSTLELGDSALYLCASSPGGLAPYEQYFGPGTRLTVT.